These 25 T cell receptor beta chains share one sample of origin, sequenced in a study of T-cell reconstitution after alpha-beta-depleted transplantation in children. For TCRbeta, the library was prepared with unique molecular identifiers. Each CDR3 protein is one row after TCRdb ran MiXCR on the PCR reads. The sample consists of 500,000 to 650,000 distinct CDR3 sequences, 13% of them appearing once. This sample comprised PBMCs, mostly from graft donor cells, obtained 360 days after TCRalphabeta/CD19-depleted stem cell transplant. Receptors were obtained from a male patient younger than 18 who had a stem cell transplant for acute myeloid leukemia, so the T cells may come from the graft donor.

The rearrangement uses TRBV7-9 and TRBJ1-6; the D gene is possibly TRBD1 (5 bases). Per the germline V gene, CDR1 is SEHNR and CDR2 is FQNEAQ (reference sequence). V lost 8 bases and J lost 0, with 17 bases in between. The CDR3 has 17 amino acids. The DNA of the CDR3 is TGTGCCAGCCCCAAACGGGACGTGAGCTCCTATAATTCACCCCTCCACTTT. This sequence encodes CASPKRDVSSYNSPLHF.

The sample holds a few counts of this clonotype. The chain couples TRBV4-2 to TRBJ2-2; D call uncertain. The germline gives CDR1 LGHNA, CDR2 YNFKEQ. The CDR3 runs to 12 residues. V was shortened by 2 bases and J by 8 bases, with 6 bases between the two germline ends. The CDR3 DNA follows: TGTGCCAGCAGCCAATGGCCGGGGGAGCTGTTTTTT. Its protein is CASSQWPGELFF.

V is TRBV7-9 and J is TRBJ2-3; TRBD2 matches 14 bases. This CDR3 is 16 amino acids long. Trimming at V came to 3 bases and at J to 6 bases, leaving 5 bases not matched to a gene. Germline CDR1 and CDR2: SEHNR and FQNEAQ (reference sequence). The CDR3 is CASSFGTSGSGDTQYF. CDR3 sequence (DNA): TGTGCCAGCAGCTTCGGGACTAGCGGGAGCGGGGATACGCAGTATTTT.

This clonotype was detected many times. The chain recombines TRBV12-3 or TRBV12-4 with TRBJ2-7; D remains ambiguous. The CDR3 contains 12 residues. The V and J ends lost 1 base and 5 bases respectively, with 6 bases between them. The CDR3 coding sequence is TGTGCCAGCAGTTTAGGGGGAAACGAGCAGTACTTC. It codes for CASSLGGNEQYF.

The chain joins TRBV20-1 to TRBJ1-1; 9 bases are shared with TRBD1. The V segment lost 5 bases and the J segment 10 bases; nucleotides outside the gene matches: 11. The germline CDR1 and CDR2 sequences are DFQATT and SNEGSKA (reference sequence). The CDR3 is 13 residues long. In DNA form, the CDR3 reads TGCAGTGCTCTCCGGGACAGGGAAACGAGAGCTTTCTTT. Translating gives CSALRDRETRAFF.

The V and J genes are TRBV4-3 and TRBJ2-7; a possible D gene is TRBD1 (5 bases). Looked up from germline, CDR1 is LGHNA and CDR2 is YSLEER. V lost 1 base and J lost 5, with 12 bases in between. CDR3 length: 14 amino acids. CDR3 protein: CASSQAQAQDEQYF. CDR3 nucleotide sequence: TGCGCCAGCAGCCAAGCACAGGCTCAAGACGAGCAGTACTTC.

This clonotype was seen a handful of times. The rearrangement joins TRBV2 to TRBJ2-4, with D hard to call. The CDR3 has 10 residues. Germline V gene lookup returns CDR1 SNHLY and CDR2 FYNNEI. V lost 5 bases and J 8 bases, leaving 4 bases between the germline ends. CDR3 sequence: CASSQYIQYF. The CDR3 nucleotides read TGTGCCAGCAGTCAATACATTCAGTACTTC.

CDR3 nucleotide sequence: TGTGCCAGCAGTTTATGGCAGGGGGCAGCTCAGCCCCAGCATTTT. Its protein product is CASSLWQGAAQPQHF. The gene calls are TRBV12-3 or TRBV12-4 and TRBJ1-5, with 8 bases that match TRBD1. The CDR3 length is 15 residues. V shed 2 bases, J shed 6 bases, and the junction held 6 bases outside the gene matches.

The chain couples TRBV28 to TRBJ1-2, with D possibly being TRBD1 (5 bases). The CDR3 contains 14 residues. The V and J ends lost 7 bases and 6 bases respectively, with 18 bases between them. Germline V CDR1 and CDR2: MDHEN, SYDVKM. The CDR3 nucleotides are TGTGCCAGCACCTGGGACGCTTTCAACAATGGCTACACCTTC. Translation: CASTWDAFNNGYTF.

A few counts support this clonotype. The V and J genes are TRBV20-1 and TRBJ2-3; 9 bases line up with TRBD2. The J segment lost 4 bases and the V segment lost 5 bases, leaving 10 bases of the junction unmatched. In germline, CDR1 is DFQATT, CDR2 SNEGSKA (reference sequence). This CDR3 has 15 residues. This CDR3 is CSAPRGGDRADTQYF. The CDR3 DNA is TGCAGTGCTCCACGCGGGGGGGACCGAGCAGATACGCAGTATTTT.

Only a few counts were recorded for this clonotype. V and J are TRBV20-1 and TRBJ2-3, with TRBD2 as a possible D gene (5 bases). CDR3 length: 17 amino acids. The V and J ends lost 3 bases and 1 base respectively, with 20 bases between them. Germline CDR1 DFQATT, CDR2 SNEGSKA (reference sequence). In nucleotides, the CDR3 is TGCAGTGCTAGTAGTAGCGTCGGAGAAAGCGGCACAGATACGCAGTATTTT. It codes for CSASSSVGESGTDTQYF.

This clonotype has just a few counts. The rearrangement links TRBV7-6 to TRBJ2-7; 10 nucleotides line up with TRBD2. V shed 5 bases, J shed 7 bases, and the junction held 14 bases outside the gene matches. The CDR3 is 16 amino acids. Germline V gives CDR1 SGHVS, CDR2 FNYEAQ. CDR3 sequence: CASSALLAGVTWEQYF. The DNA for the CDR3 is TGTGCCAGCAGCGCTCTCCTAGCGGGAGTGACATGGGAGCAGTACTTC. The full variable domain, completed using reference TRBV7-6 and TRBJ2-7, is GAGVSQSPRYKVTKRGQDVALRCDPISGHVSLYWYRQALGQGPEFLTYFNYEAQQDKSGLPNDRFSAERPEGSISTLTIQRTEQRDSAMYRCASSALLAGVTWEQYFGPGTRLTVT.

This clonotype has only a few counts. V usage is TRBV28 and J usage is TRBJ2-7; D is unresolved. Germline V lookup: CDR1 MDHEN, CDR2 SYDVKM. With 7 bases removed from V and 2 bases from J, the gap between germline ends came to 12 bases. The CDR3 has 13 residues. In DNA, the CDR3 is TGTGCCAGCACCCCTCCGGCGGCCTACGAGCAGTACTTC. This encodes CASTPPAAYEQYF.

V and J are TRBV4-3 and TRBJ2-1, with D unresolved. Germline values: CDR1 LGHNA, CDR2 YSLEER. CDR3 length: 12 residues. V lost 0 bases and J 11 bases, leaving 8 bases between the germline ends. The CDR3 DNA reads as TGCGCCAGCAGCCAAGATAGGGTTAAGCAGTTCTTC. Its translation is CASSQDRVKQFF.

This clonotype occurred many times. The chain is built from TRBV7-6 and TRBJ2-7; perhaps TRBD2 as D (6 bases). V lost 3 bases, J lost 0 bases, and 9 bases lay in between. Germline lookup yields CDR1 SGHVS and CDR2 FNYEAQ. This CDR3 contains 14 residues. CDR3 nucleotides: TGTGCCAGCAGCTTCACGGACTACTCCTACGAGCAGTACTTC. Residues: CASSFTDYSYEQYF.

This clonotype was observed many times. This chain connects TRBV10-3 to TRBJ2-5; TRBD1 matches at 7 bases. The CDR3 is 14 amino acids. With 10 bases clipped from V and 5 bases from J, the junction kept 13 bases outside the gene matches. Germline loops: CDR1 ENHRY, CDR2 SYGVKD. This CDR3 is CATSDPGGGETQYF. The DNA for the CDR3 is TGTGCCACCTCAGACCCAGGGGGTGGGGAGACCCAGTACTTC.

A few counts support this clonotype. This chain links TRBV7-3 with TRBJ2-5; 12 nucleotides align to TRBD1. CDR1 and CDR2 from the germline V gene are SGHTA and FQGTGA. CDR3 length: 15 residues. Unmatched junction bases numbered 5, after V lost 6 bases and J lost 3 bases. The CDR3 sequence: CASSRGQGAEETQYF. CDR3 nucleotides: TGTGCCAGCAGTCGGGGACAGGGGGCGGAAGAGACCCAGTACTTC.

The table lists this clonotype with a few counts. V and J are TRBV12-3 or TRBV12-4 and TRBJ2-3, with TRBD1 matching over 7 bases. CDR3 length: 15 amino acids. V was clipped by 6 bases and J by 2 bases; unmatched bases: 8. CDR3 nucleotide sequence: TGTGCCAGCAGCCCCCCGGGACAGAACACAGATACGCAGTATTTT. This gives the protein CASSPPGQNTDTQYF.

The rearrangement uses TRBV12-3 or TRBV12-4 and TRBJ2-5, with 7 bases lining up with TRBD1. This CDR3 spans 11 amino acids. The J segment lost 5 bases and the V segment lost 6 bases, leaving 0 bases of the junction unmatched. Here the CDR3 reads CASRQGETQYF. The CDR3 DNA reads TGTGCCAGCAGACAGGGGGAGACCCAGTACTTC.

V gene TRBV27 combines with J gene TRBJ2-3; either TRBD1 or TRBD2 may supply D (6 bases each). There are 18 residues in the CDR3. V was clipped by 7 bases and J by 2 bases, with 25 bases between them. From germline, CDR1 is MNHEY and CDR2 SMNVEV (reference sequence). The CDR3 loop reads CASMAHLRGEPLTDTQYF. In DNA, the CDR3 is TGTGCCAGCATGGCCCATCTAAGGGGGGAGCCCCTCACAGATACGCAGTATTTT.

The chain couples TRBV29-1 to TRBJ2-5; possibly TRBD2 for D (6 bases). CDR3 length: 12 amino acids. The ends were cut back, 7 bases at V and 4 bases at J, with 13 bases in the middle. The germline V gene has CDR1 SQVTM and CDR2 ANQGSEA. DNA for the CDR3: TGCAGCGCCCGACAGACTAGAGAGACCCAGTACTTC. This gives the protein CSARQTRETQYF.

The genes are TRBV3-1 and TRBJ2-3; the D gene is possibly TRBD2 (6 bases). Germline values: CDR1 LGHDT, CDR2 YNNKEL (reference sequence). The CDR3 sequence is 16 residues long. V gave up 1 base and J gave up 0 bases, with 11 bases separating them. CDR3 nucleotides: TGTGCCAGCAGCCAAGGGGTGGGGGGAAGCACAGATACGCAGTATTTT. Encoded protein: CASSQGVGGSTDTQYF.

The gene calls are TRBV4-3 and TRBJ2-7; D is possibly TRBD2 (6 bases). CDR1 and CDR2 (germline): LGHNA, YSLEER. V shed 0 bases and J shed 6 bases, with 15 bases lying between them. This CDR3 has 15 amino acids. This chain's CDR3 is CASSQDRRGLTEQYF. The CDR3 nucleotides read TGCGCCAGCAGCCAAGATCGGCGGGGCCTCACCGAGCAGTACTTC.

The chain links TRBV7-6 to TRBJ2-7; 8 nucleotides line up with TRBD2. Germline values: CDR1 SGHVS, CDR2 FNYEAQ. Trimming took 1 base from V and 5 from J; bases not matched to a gene: 7. The CDR3 extends over 15 amino acids. The CDR3 spells CASSLGLAGPNEQYF. The CDR3 nucleotides are TGTGCCAGCAGCTTAGGGTTAGCGGGACCCAACGAGCAGTACTTC.

This clonotype has more than one count but fewer than ten. This sequence joins TRBV25-1 and TRBJ2-1, with D maybe TRBD2 (5 bases). The germline V and J ends were trimmed by 4 bases and 9 bases, with 16 bases remaining between them. This CDR3 has 14 residues. Germline values: CDR1 MGHDK, CDR2 SYGVNS. The CDR3 sequence: CASSALGLPLEQFF. For the CDR3, the DNA is TGTGCCAGCAGTGCCCTTGGACTCCCCCTTGAGCAGTTCTTC.